Presented here are 30 T cell receptor beta chains from one specimen sequenced in a study of T-cell reconstitution after alpha-beta-depleted transplantation in children. Construction of the TCRbeta library involved unique molecular identifiers. From the PCR reads, TCRdb called clonotypes with MiXCR, one entry per CDR3 protein. Among fewer than 350,000 distinct CDR3 sequences, roughly 7.8% were seen once, and the ten largest hold about 9.3%. General study results and limits: T-cell numbers and diversity one year post-transplant derived largely from freshly generated T cells.

No antigens are known for them. Sequenced material: peripheral blood, taken 360 days after TCRalphabeta/CD19-depleted stem cell transplant. The receptors come from a female patient aged 2-10 years who had a stem cell transplant for Fanconi anemia, so the T cells may come from the graft donor.

Many counts were recorded for this clonotype. The rearrangement uses TRBV5-6 and TRBJ1-1, with D perhaps TRBD1 (5 bases). The length of the CDR3 is 12 residues. The germline V gene encodes CDR1 SGHDT and CDR2 YYEEEE. Trimming cost V 0 bases and J 9 bases, with 9 bases left between them. The CDR3 spells CASSLGGFQAFF. CDR3 in DNA: TGTGCCAGCAGCTTGGGGGGCTTCCAAGCTTTCTTT.

V is TRBV27 and J is TRBJ1-6; 7 positions match TRBD1. Germline V lookup: CDR1 MNHEY, CDR2 SMNVEV (reference sequence). Trimming took 7 bases from V and 0 from J; bases not matched to a gene: 0. The CDR3 sequence is 14 residues long. DNA for the CDR3: TGTGCCAGCACAGGGGGCTCCTATAATTCACCCCTCCACTTT. Its protein is CASTGGSYNSPLHF.

This clonotype was seen at least ten times. The genes are TRBV20-1 and TRBJ2-1; D ambiguous. The CDR3 is 13 residues long. Germline CDR1 reads DFQATT; CDR2 reads SNEGSKA (reference sequence). The V and J ends lost 3 bases and 9 bases respectively, with 15 bases between them. The CDR3 coding sequence is TGCAGTGCTAGGTATCAGCAGTCGATTGAGCAGTTCTTC. This sequence encodes CSARYQQSIEQFF.

This clonotype was seen repeatedly, ten times or more. The rearrangement uses TRBV4-2 and TRBJ2-3, with a weak D call TRBD1 (5 bases). This CDR3 has 14 residues. Looked up from germline, CDR1 is LGHNA and CDR2 is YNFKEQ. The V end was cut by 0 bases, the J end by 4 bases, with 8 bases between. CDR3: CASSQETGPDTQYF. In DNA form, the CDR3 reads TGTGCCAGCAGCCAAGAAACAGGCCCAGATACGCAGTATTTT.

In its sample, this clonotype was seen many times. V is TRBV10-3 and J is TRBJ2-7; D assignment may be TRBD1 or TRBD2 (5 bases each). This CDR3 spans 12 amino acids. Germline V gene lookup returns CDR1 ENHRY and CDR2 SYGVKD. Between the trimmed V and J ends, which lost 8 bases and 7 bases, there was a span of 15 bases. CDR3 sequence: CAIGTDIREQYF. The CDR3 DNA follows: TGTGCCATCGGGACGGATATACGAGAGCAGTACTTC.

This clonotype appeared many times. The rearrangement uses TRBV5-1 and TRBJ2-7; no clear D gene. The CDR3 is 14 residues long. V gave up 0 bases and J gave up 3 bases, with 10 bases separating them. Germline V gene lookup returns CDR1 SGHRS and CDR2 YFSETQ. CDR3 sequence (DNA): TGCGCCAGCAGCTTGGAGAACAGCTACTACGAGCAGTACTTC. Protein: CASSLENSYYEQYF. Variable domain in full (rest from reference TRBV5-1 and TRBJ2-7): KAGVTQTPRYLIKTRGQQVTLSCSPISGHRSVSWYQQTPGQGLQFLFEYFSETQRNKGNFPGRFSGRQFSNSRSEMNVSTLELGDSALYLCASSLENSYYEQYFGPGTRLTVT.

This clonotype was observed many times. The chain joins TRBV7-9 to TRBJ1-4; possibly TRBD1 for D (6 bases). Trimming pared 1 base from V and 0 bases from J, leaving 9 bases between. The CDR3 length is 16 residues. The germline V gene encodes CDR1 SEHNR and CDR2 FQNEAQ (reference sequence). The CDR3 spells CASSLEQGATNEKLFF. The CDR3 DNA reads TGTGCCAGCAGCTTAGAACAGGGTGCAACTAATGAAAAACTGTTTTTT. Filled out from reference TRBV7-9 and TRBJ1-4, the complete variable domain reads DTGVSQNPRHKITKRGQNVTFRCDPISEHNRLYWYRQTLGQGPEFLTYFQNEAQLEKSRLLSDRFSAERPKGSFSTLEIQRTEQGDSAMYLCASSLEQGATNEKLFFGSGTQLSVL.

The chain combines TRBV10-2 with TRBJ2-1; 9 nucleotides line up with TRBD2. The J segment lost 7 bases and the V segment lost 8 bases, leaving 12 bases of the junction unmatched. Germline V CDR1 and CDR2: WSHSY, SAAADI. The CDR3 is 15 residues long. The CDR3 bases are TGCGCCAGCGCCCCCCTAGCGGGGTTCTTAAATGAGCAGTTCTTC. It translates to CASAPLAGFLNEQFF.

For this clonotype: Since a much larger clone is just one base distant, this may be a read error. It is likely a read error, because the conserved phenylalanine at the end of the CDR3 is missing. V is TRBV6-1 and J is TRBJ1-2; TRBD1 is a possible D gene (6 bases). This CDR3 comprises 14 residues. The V end was cut by 6 bases, the J end by 0 bases, with 11 bases between. CDR1 is MNHNS, CDR2 SASEGT, per germline. The CDR3 loop reads CASRWTAPNYGYTI. The DNA of the CDR3 is TGTGCCAGCAGGTGGACAGCGCCTAACTATGGCTACACCATC.

In its sample, this clonotype was seen a few times. The V and J genes are TRBV11-2 and TRBJ1-6; no definite D call. The germline CDR1 and CDR2 sequences are SGHAT and FQNNGV. The CDR3 sequence is 15 residues long. Trimming took off 0 bases at V and 6 bases at J, with 9 bases between the two ends. The CDR3 DNA follows: TGTGCCAGCAGCTTAGAAGGATCCGGTAATTCACCCCTCCACTTT. Translation: CASSLEGSGNSPLHF.

The sample holds many counts of this clonotype. The genes are TRBV12-3 or TRBV12-4 and TRBJ2-2; D is possibly TRBD2 (5 bases). The CDR3 spans 15 residues. Deletions cut 0 bases from V and 5 bases from J, with 10 bases between. The CDR3 bases are TGTGCCAGCAGTTTAGCGGGAGTGGGGACCGGGGAGCTGTTTTTT. Amino acids: CASSLAGVGTGELFF.

This clonotype was observed many times. The CDR3 reads CASSLNVLGGNEQFF. CDR3 in DNA: TGTGCCAGCAGCTTAAATGTACTGGGAGGCAATGAGCAGTTCTTC. The chain is built from TRBV11-2 and TRBJ2-1; possible D gene TRBD2, 6 bases. This CDR3 is built from 15 residues. V shed 2 bases and J shed 6 bases, with 14 bases lying between them. Germline V gene lookup returns CDR1 SGHAT and CDR2 FQNNGV.

This clonotype was seen at least ten times. The J gene is TRBJ2-5, the V gene TRBV7-7; 9 positions match TRBD2. The CDR3 covers 15 residues. Germline CDR1 reads SSHAT; CDR2 reads FNYEAQ (reference sequence). Trimming removed 0 bases from V and 2 bases from J; junction bases left unmatched: 1. CDR3 residues: CASSLATSGQETQYF. Written as DNA, the CDR3 is TGTGCCAGCAGCTTAGCGACTAGCGGTCAAGAGACCCAGTACTTC.

This clonotype was seen ten or more times. The chain recombines TRBV5-5 with TRBJ2-3; D unclear. From germline, CDR1 is SGHKS and CDR2 YYEKEE (reference sequence). This CDR3 spans 14 amino acids. The V end was cut by 0 bases, the J end by 5 bases, with 10 bases between. In DNA form, the CDR3 reads TGTGCCAGCAGCTTGGGACTGCCGGTAGATACGCAGTATTTT. It yields the protein CASSLGLPVDTQYF.

The DNA of the CDR3 is TGTGCCAGCACATACCTGGGGGAAGATACGCAGTATTTT. This codes for CASTYLGEDTQYF. This chain uses TRBV6-2 or TRBV6-3 with TRBJ2-3; tentatively, D is TRBD1 or TRBD2 (5 bases each). V was clipped by 7 bases and J by 5 bases, with 13 bases between them. CDR3 length: 13 amino acids. From germline, CDR1 is MNHEY and CDR2 SVGEGT.

This clonotype came up many times. The genes are TRBV15 and TRBJ2-2, with D perhaps TRBD2 (6 bases). Deletions cut 8 bases from V and 6 bases from J, with 19 bases between. The CDR3 is made up of 15 amino acids. Germline V gene data show CDR1 as LNHNV and CDR2 as YYDKDF (reference sequence). CDR3 protein: CATCGVGDLSGELFF. The CDR3 DNA is TGTGCCACCTGCGGGGTCGGGGATTTATCCGGGGAGCTGTTTTTT. The whole variable domain, filled in from reference TRBV15 and TRBJ2-2, reads DAMVIQNPRYQVTQFGKPVTLSCSQTLNHNVMYWYQQKSSQAPKLLFHYYDKDFNNEADTPDNFQSRRPNTSFCFLDIRSPGLGDTAMYLCATCGVGDLSGELFFGEGSRLTVL.

This clonotype appeared many times. The chain recombines TRBV6-5 with TRBJ1-1; D call uncertain. Per germline, CDR1 MNHEY and CDR2 SVGAGI. Trimming took off 7 bases at V and 7 bases at J, with 13 bases between the two ends. The CDR3 spans 12 residues. The CDR3 loop is CASTNGISEAFF. CDR3 sequence (DNA): TGTGCCAGCACGAATGGGATAAGTGAAGCTTTCTTT.

A few counts support this clonotype. The rearrangement joins TRBV24-1 to TRBJ1-1; TRBD1 matches 9 bases. The CDR3 covers 12 residues. V trimming: 4 bases; J trimming: 11 bases; junction bases outside the gene matches: 4. The V gene's germline CDR1 is KGHDR and CDR2 SFDVKD. CDR3 nucleotides: TGTGCCACCAGTGACCCGGACAGGGGTGCTTTCTTT. Its protein product is CATSDPDRGAFF.

The chain's CDR3 is CASSPPPGTDPADTQYF. The DNA of the CDR3 is TGTGCCAGCAGCCCACCACCCGGGACCGACCCTGCAGATACGCAGTATTTT. J is TRBJ2-3 and V is TRBV3-1; the D gene could be TRBD1 or TRBD2 (5 bases each). Looked up from germline, CDR1 is LGHDT and CDR2 is YNNKEL (reference sequence). CDR3 length: 17 residues. Trimming cost V 4 bases and J 4 bases, with 21 bases left between them.

The gene calls are TRBV2 and TRBJ2-6, with D perhaps matching TRBD1 (6 bases). CDR3 length: 17 amino acids. Trimming shortened V by 4 bases and J by 0 bases, and 13 bases separated the two germline ends. The germline CDR1 and CDR2 sequences are SNHLY and FYNNEI. CDR3 sequence reads: CASSATGANSGANVLTF. Here the CDR3 DNA reads TGTGCCAGCAGTGCGACAGGTGCCAACTCTGGGGCCAACGTCCTGACTTTC.

This clonotype has a handful of counts. V and J are TRBV6-2 or TRBV6-3 and TRBJ1-2; D remains ambiguous. The V and J ends lost 7 bases and 6 bases respectively, with 9 bases between them. This CDR3 spans 11 amino acids. CDR1 and CDR2 (germline): MNHEY, SVGEGT. The CDR3 coding sequence is TGTGCCAGCAAGCGGTTCGATGGCTACACCTTC. The encoded protein is CASKRFDGYTF.

This clonotype was picked up many times. The V gene is TRBV9, the J gene TRBJ2-1, with D maybe TRBD1 (6 bases). Looked up from germline, CDR1 is SGDLS and CDR2 is YYNGEE. The V gene lost 0 bases and the J gene lost 0 bases, with 19 bases spanning the gap. This CDR3 is built from 19 residues. CDR3 protein: CASSVGYGTGTNSYNEQFF. CDR3 sequence (DNA): TGTGCCAGCAGCGTAGGATATGGGACCGGGACAAACTCCTACAATGAGCAGTTCTTC.

This clonotype was observed many times. The genes are TRBV12-3 or TRBV12-4 and TRBJ1-1; D is perhaps TRBD1 (6 bases). The ends were cut back, 6 bases at V and 4 bases at J, with 15 bases in the middle. The CDR3 sequence is 14 residues long. The DNA of the CDR3 is TGTGCCAGCAGCACACAGGGTATTGGCACTGAAGCTTTCTTT. It yields the protein CASSTQGIGTEAFF.

This clonotype was seen ten or more times. The chain uses TRBV20-1 and TRBJ2-1; the D is unclear. Germline CDR1 DFQATT, CDR2 SNEGSKA (reference sequence). The length of the CDR3 is 14 residues. The V end was cut by 0 bases, the J end by 2 bases, with 8 bases between. CDR3 amino acids: CSARDHGAYNEQFF. The CDR3 region has the DNA TGCAGTGCTAGAGATCATGGTGCCTACAATGAGCAGTTCTTC.

This clonotype was seen many times. The chain links TRBV12-3 or TRBV12-4 to TRBJ2-5; the D is unclear. This CDR3 region has 14 residues. Trimming took 3 bases from V and 5 from J, leaving 13 bases between them. The CDR3 region is CASSFYLRRETQYF. CDR3 DNA: TGTGCCAGCAGTTTCTATCTACGCCGGGAGACCCAGTACTTC.

V and J are TRBV5-1 and TRBJ2-7, with 12 positions matching TRBD2. With 4 bases clipped from V and 6 bases from J, the junction kept 8 bases outside the gene matches. The CDR3 spans 15 residues. Germline lookup yields CDR1 SGHRS and CDR2 YFSETQ. The CDR3 region is CASSMTSGSSLEQYF. The CDR3 DNA reads TGCGCCAGCAGCATGACTAGCGGGAGTTCTCTCGAGCAGTACTTC.

This clonotype has more than one count but fewer than ten. DNA for the CDR3: TGTGCCAGCAGCTCGGGGGACTATAGCAATCAGCCCCAGCATTTT. Its protein product is CASSSGDYSNQPQHF. The V and J genes are TRBV11-2 and TRBJ1-5; D may be TRBD1 (5 bases). The CDR3 loop spans 15 amino acids. The germline V gene encodes CDR1 SGHAT and CDR2 FQNNGV. Trimming left V 4 bases short and J 0 bases short, with 10 bases between. The full variable domain, in which reference TRBV11-2 and TRBJ1-5 provide the parts outside the CDR3, is EAGVAQSPRYKIIEKRQSVAFWCNPISGHATLYWYQQILGQGPKLLIQFQNNGVVDDSQLPKDRFSAERLKGVDSTLKIQPAKLEDSAVYLCASSSGDYSNQPQHFGDGTRLSIL.

This clonotype has at least ten counts. The J gene is TRBJ2-7, the V gene TRBV5-1; the D is unclear. This CDR3 comprises 13 residues. The germline V gene encodes CDR1 SGHRS and CDR2 YFSETQ. Deletions cut 1 base from V and 3 bases from J, with 8 bases between. This CDR3 reads CASSLPSNYEQYF. CDR3 coding DNA: TGCGCCAGCAGCTTGCCTAGTAACTACGAGCAGTACTTC.

The chain has TRBV9 and TRBJ2-7; weak D call: TRBD2 (6 bases). Between the trimmed V and J ends, which lost 0 bases and 0 bases, there was a span of 10 bases. Germline V CDR1 and CDR2: SGDLS, YYNGEE. This CDR3 is 15 amino acids long. The CDR3 is CASSVGTTASYEQYF. The CDR3 nucleotides are TGTGCCAGCAGCGTAGGGACTACGGCCTCCTACGAGCAGTACTTC.

This sequence joins TRBV5-1 and TRBJ1-6; D might be TRBD1 (5 bases). Trimming took off 4 bases at V and 9 bases at J, with 11 bases between the two ends. CDR1 and CDR2 from the germline V gene are SGHRS and YFSETQ. CDR3 length: 13 amino acids. CDR3 nucleotides: TGCGCCAGCAGCCCGGACATAGCTTCACCCCTCCACTTT. Its translation: CASSPDIASPLHF.